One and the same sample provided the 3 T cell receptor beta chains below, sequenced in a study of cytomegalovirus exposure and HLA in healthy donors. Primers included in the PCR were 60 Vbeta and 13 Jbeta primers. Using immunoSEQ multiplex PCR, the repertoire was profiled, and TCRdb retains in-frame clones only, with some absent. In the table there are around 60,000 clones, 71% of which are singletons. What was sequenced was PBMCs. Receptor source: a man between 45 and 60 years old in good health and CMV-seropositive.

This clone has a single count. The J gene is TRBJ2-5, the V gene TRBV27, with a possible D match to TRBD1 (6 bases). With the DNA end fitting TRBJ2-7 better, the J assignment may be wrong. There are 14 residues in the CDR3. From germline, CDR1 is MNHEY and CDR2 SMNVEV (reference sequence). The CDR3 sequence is CASSPLGTYYEQYF. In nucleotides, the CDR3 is TGTGCCAGCAGCCCCCTCGGGACATACTACGAGCAGTACTTC.

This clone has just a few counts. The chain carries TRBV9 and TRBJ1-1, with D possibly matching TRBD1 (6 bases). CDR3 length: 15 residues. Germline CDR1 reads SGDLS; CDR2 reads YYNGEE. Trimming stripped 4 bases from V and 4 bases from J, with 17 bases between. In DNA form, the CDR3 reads TGTGCCAGCAGCATGCTACGGGACACCTTCACTGAAGCTTTCTTT. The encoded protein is CASSMLRDTFTEAFF.

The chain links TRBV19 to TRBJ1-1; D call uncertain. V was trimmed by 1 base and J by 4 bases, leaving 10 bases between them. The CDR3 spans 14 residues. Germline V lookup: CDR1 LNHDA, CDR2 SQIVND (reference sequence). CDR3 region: CASSIGMGGTEAFF. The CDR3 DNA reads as TGTGCCAGTAGTATAGGGATGGGAGGCACTGAAGCTTTCTTT.